These T cell receptor beta chains were read from a single sample in a study of cytomegalovirus exposure and HLA in healthy donors. TCRdb's table, derived via immunoSEQ multiplex PCR, lists solely in-frame clones and lacks some. The data hold about 90,000 clones, with roughly 70% observed a single time. Material for sequencing was PBMCs. These receptor sequences come from a man younger than 40 in good health and CMV-seronegative. Both conserved end residues are part of each CDR3. The D gene is left open where the match is weak. Rows give clone size only sometimes, using once, few, many, or a class for an expanded clone.

TRBJ2-7 | TRBV5-6 | NA | NA | TGTGCCAGCAGCTTCGTTACGCCCGCGGGACCGAGTTTCGAGCAGTACTTC | CASSFVTPAGPSFEQYF
TRBJ2-3 | TRBV6-4 | TRBD2 | NA | TGTGCCAGCAGTGAGGGAGCGGGGGACACAGATACGCAGTATTTT | CASSEGAGDTDTQYF
TRBJ1-4 | TRBV6-4 | NA | few | TGTGCCAGCAGTGCTGGGGGCGGAGAAAAACTGTTTTTT | CASSAGGGEKLFF
TRBJ2-3 | TRBV7-9 | TRBD2 | NA | TGTGCCAGCAGCCGACCGCGGGGGGTGGCCACAGATACGCAGTATTTT | CASSRPRGVATDTQYF
TRBJ1-3 | TRBV6-1 | TRBD1 | NA | TGTGCCAGCAGTGCGTCCGGGACAGCTTCCTCTGGAAACACCATATATTTT | CASSASGTASSGNTIYF
TRBJ1-2 | TRBV19 | NA | NA | TGTGCCAGTAGTATCACCGGGGTACGTGGCTACACCTTC | CASSITGVRGYTF
TRBJ2-7 | TRBV12-5 | TRBD1 | NA | TGTGCTAGTGGTAGCGACAGGGGGAACGAGGGGGGGCAGTACTTC | CASGSDRGNEGGQYF
TRBJ1-1 | TRBV6-5 | TRBD1 | NA | TGTGCCAGCAGTACACCGGGACAGGGCTCTTTCGCTTTCTTT | CASSTPGQGSFAFF
TRBJ1-5 | TRBV6-5 | NA | NA | TGTGCCAGCAGTTACTCTTTCATCAATCAGCCCCAGCATTTT | CASSYSFINQPQHF
TRBJ1-1 | TRBV6-1 | NA | NA | TGTGCCAGCAGACGGGAACATAGGGTGAACACTGAAGCTTTCTTT | CASRREHRVNTEAFF
TRBJ1-3 | TRBV7-9 | NA | NA | TGTGCCAGCCGCGAGGGGGCTGGAAACACCATATATTTT | CASREGAGNTIYF